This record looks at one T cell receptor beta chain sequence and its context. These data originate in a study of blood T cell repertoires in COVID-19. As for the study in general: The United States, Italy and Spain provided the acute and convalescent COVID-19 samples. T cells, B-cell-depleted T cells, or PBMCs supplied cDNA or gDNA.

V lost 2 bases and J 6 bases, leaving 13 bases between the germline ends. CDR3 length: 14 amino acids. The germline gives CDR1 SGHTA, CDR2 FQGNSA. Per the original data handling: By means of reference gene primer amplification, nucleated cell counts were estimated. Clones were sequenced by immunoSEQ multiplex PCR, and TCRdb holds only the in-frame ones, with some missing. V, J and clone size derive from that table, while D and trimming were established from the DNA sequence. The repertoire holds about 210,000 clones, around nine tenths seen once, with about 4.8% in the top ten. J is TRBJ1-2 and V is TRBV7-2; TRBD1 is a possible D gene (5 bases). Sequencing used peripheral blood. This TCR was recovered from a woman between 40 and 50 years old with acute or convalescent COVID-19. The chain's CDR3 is CASSLNRAGNGYTF. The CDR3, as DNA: TGTGCCAGCAGCTTAAATCGGGCAGGGAATGGCTACACCTTC.